The 17 T cell receptor beta chains in this list originate from one sample, sequenced in a study of shared clonotypes between healthy human individuals. Using immunoSEQ multiplex PCR, the repertoire was profiled, and TCRdb retains in-frame clones only, with some absent. The profile shows some 2,000,000 clones, about 94% of them singletons. The sample consisted of naive CD4+ T cells sorted from blood. The subset is: CD45RA+ positively selected. The receptors shown here come from a man younger than 35 in good health.

This chain links TRBV6-6 with TRBJ2-6; no clear D. The CDR3 extends over 15 amino acids. Trimming stripped 2 bases from V and 4 bases from J, with 9 bases between. Germline CDR1 MNHNY, CDR2 SVGAGI (reference sequence). As DNA, the CDR3 is TGTGCCAGCAGTTACGGTATCTCCGGGGCCAACGTCCTGACTTTC. It translates to CASSYGISGANVLTF.

V gene TRBV6-5 combines with J gene TRBJ2-7; D may be TRBD1 (5 bases). There are 14 residues in the CDR3. V gave up 6 bases and J gave up 5 bases, with 17 bases separating them. The germline V gene has CDR1 MNHEY and CDR2 SVGAGI. CDR3 loop: CASRMDTVPHEQYF. CDR3 coding DNA: TGTGCCAGCAGGATGGACACCGTCCCCCACGAGCAGTACTTC.

This clone turned up a few times. The chain carries TRBV15 and TRBJ1-1; TRBD1 aligns across 9 bases. Trimming cost V 4 bases and J 8 bases; bases outside gene matches: 8. Germline assignment: CDR1 LNHNV and CDR2 YYDKDF (reference sequence). CDR3 length: 14 amino acids. CDR3 DNA sequence: TGTGCCACCAGCACAGACAGGGGGTACTACGAAGCTTTCTTT. This sequence encodes CATSTDRGYYEAFF.

This clone was found once. V is TRBV2 and J is TRBJ2-4; D might be TRBD2 (6 bases). The CDR3 is made up of 18 amino acids. Germline V gene data show CDR1 as SNHLY and CDR2 as FYNNEI. The V end was cut by 4 bases, the J end by 1 base, with 20 bases between. The chain's CDR3 is CASSAGGLKLVAKNIQYF. The CDR3 DNA follows: TGTGCCAGCAGTGCCGGGGGTCTTAAATTGGTGGCCAAAAACATTCAGTACTTC. The whole variable domain, filled in from reference TRBV2 and TRBJ2-4, reads EPEVTQTPSHQVTQMGQEVILRCVPISNHLYFYWYRQILGQKVEFLVSFYNNEISEKSEIFDDQFSVERPDGSNFTLKIRSTKLEDSAMYFCASSAGGLKLVAKNIQYFGAGTRLSVL.

The chain joins TRBV4-3 to TRBJ2-7, with 8 bases aligning to TRBD1. The V and J ends lost 4 bases and 4 bases, in that order; junction bases with no gene match: 6. The CDR3 covers 14 residues. The germline CDR1 and CDR2 sequences are LGHNA and YSLEER. The CDR3 loop is CASSLGQGAYEQYF. The DNA of the CDR3 is TGCGCCAGCAGCCTTGGACAGGGTGCATACGAGCAGTACTTC.

This rearrangement joins TRBV4-1 to TRBJ2-2; D is undetermined. The CDR3 totals 14 residues. Germline CDR1 and CDR2: MGHRA and YSYEKL. Trimming took off 4 bases at V and 6 bases at J, with 12 bases between the two ends. The CDR3 is CASSLRTVPGELFF. The CDR3 coding sequence is TGCGCCAGCAGCCTCCGTACAGTCCCCGGGGAGCTGTTTTTT.

The chain employs TRBV5-1 and TRBJ2-6; D is ambiguous. CDR3 length equals 16 residues. Germline values: CDR1 SGHRS, CDR2 YFSETQ. V was clipped by 5 bases and J by 2 bases, with 14 bases between them. The CDR3 DNA reads as TGCGCCAGCAGGATGGCCGCAACCGCTGGGGCCAACGTCCTGACTTTC. Translation: CASRMAATAGANVLTF.

The J gene is TRBJ2-2, the V gene TRBV18; 7 bases are shared with TRBD1. V trimming: 3 bases; J trimming: 1 base; junction bases outside the gene matches: 20. Germline assignment: CDR1 KGHSH and CDR2 LQKENI. The CDR3 contains 21 residues. As DNA, the CDR3 is TGTGCCAGCTCACCGTTTTCTGGACAGGCCCCGTCAAAAAAGAACACCGGGGAGCTGTTTTTT. Protein sequence: CASSPFSGQAPSKKNTGELFF.

The chain carries TRBV4-1 and TRBJ2-7, with TRBD2 as a possible D gene (6 bases). CDR3 length: 15 residues. V dropped 1 base and J dropped 3 bases, with 13 bases sitting between them. CDR1 and CDR2 (germline): MGHRA, YSYEKL. The CDR3 bases are TGCGCCAGCAGCCAAGGGGGGGACGGGATCTACGAGCAGTACTTC. Encoded protein: CASSQGGDGIYEQYF.

The gene calls are TRBV28 and TRBJ1-6; TRBD1 is a possible D gene (6 bases). V gave up 5 bases and J gave up 8 bases, with 16 bases separating them. The germline V gene has CDR1 MDHEN and CDR2 SYDVKM. This CDR3 has 15 amino acids. The chain's CDR3 is CASSDNTGLHSPLHF. DNA for the CDR3: TGTGCCAGCAGTGACAATACAGGGTTACATTCACCCCTCCACTTT.

To note about this clone: The sample contains more than one DNA sequence encoding this CDR3. The V and J genes are TRBV18 and TRBJ1-4; D gene ambiguous. There are 14 residues in the CDR3. Between the trimmed V and J ends, which lost 3 bases and 0 bases, there was a span of 5 bases. CDR1 KGHSH and CDR2 LQKENI come from the germline V gene. CDR3 in DNA: TGTGCCAGCTCACCCCCCGCAACTAATGAAAAACTGTTTTTT. Amino acid sequence: CASSPPATNEKLFF.

As for this clone: Distinct nucleotide sequences in the sample also encode this CDR3. The V and J genes are TRBV2 and TRBJ2-7, with D hard to call. V dropped 5 bases and J dropped 0 bases, with 5 bases sitting between them. The CDR3 is made up of 12 amino acids. Germline CDR1 is SNHLY and CDR2 is FYNNEI. The CDR3 DNA follows: TGTGCCAGCAGTCGTGACTCCTACGAGCAGTACTTC. Encoded protein: CASSRDSYEQYF.

V gene TRBV4-1 combines with J gene TRBJ2-1, with a weak D call TRBD2 (5 bases). CDR1 is MGHRA and CDR2 is YSYEKL in the germline V gene. There are 18 residues in the CDR3. Trimming took 0 bases from V and 0 from J, leaving 15 bases between them. The CDR3 bases are TGCGCCAGCAGCCAAGAACAGCGGCAGACAAACTCCTACAATGAGCAGTTCTTC. Protein sequence: CASSQEQRQTNSYNEQFF.

About this clone itself: Within the sample, other DNA sequences also encode this same CDR3. The chain carries TRBV6-5 and TRBJ1-2; perhaps TRBD1 as D (6 bases). Trimming pared 5 bases from V and 4 bases from J, leaving 11 bases between. CDR1 and CDR2 from the germline V gene are MNHEY and SVGAGI. This CDR3 comprises 13 residues. CDR3 coding DNA: TGTGCCAGCAGTCGAGCGGGGGCCTATGGCTACACCTTC. Translating it yields CASSRAGAYGYTF.

A single count supports this clone. V and J are TRBV11-2 and TRBJ2-7; 7 bases agree with TRBD2. The CDR3 totals 14 residues. V shed 4 bases and J 0 bases; nucleotides not matched to a gene: 3. CDR1 and CDR2 from the germline V gene are SGHAT and FQNNGV. The CDR3 nucleotides read TGTGCCAGCAGCTCCGGACTAGTCTCCTACGAGCAGTACTTC. Translating it yields CASSSGLVSYEQYF.

The J gene is TRBJ2-7, the V gene TRBV6-1; 7 bases map to TRBD1. This CDR3 region has 14 residues. J gave up 5 bases and V 8 bases, and 12 bases lay outside the gene matches. Germline CDR1 is MNHNS and CDR2 is SASEGT. The CDR3 sequence is CASRPVRGFDEQYF. DNA for the CDR3: TGTGCCAGCCGCCCGGTCAGGGGGTTCGACGAGCAGTACTTC.

The chain couples TRBV6-4 to TRBJ2-6; D unclear. The CDR3 extends over 15 amino acids. CDR1 is MRHNA, CDR2 SNTAGT, per germline. Trimming took off 4 bases at V and 0 bases at J, with 7 bases between the two ends. CDR3 region: CASSGVHSGANVLTF. The DNA for the CDR3 is TGTGCCAGCAGTGGAGTCCACTCTGGGGCCAACGTCCTGACTTTC.